One sample yielded the 30 T cell receptor beta chains listed below, sequenced in a study of T cell responses to AZD1222 COVID-19 vaccine. Assay used: immunoSEQ multiplex PCR; TCRdb lists only in-frame clones, some missing. The sample lists around 130,000 clones; about 93% were seen once. The sample was peripheral blood, taken on day 0 of AZD1222 vaccination. The receptors were sampled from an adult in good health.

V and J are TRBV2 and TRBJ2-7, with 9 bases that match TRBD2. Trimming took 8 bases from V and 2 from J; bases not matched to a gene: 10. This CDR3 comprises 15 residues. The germline gives CDR1 SNHLY, CDR2 FYNNEI. CDR3 residues: CASQYRASGTYEQYF. Written as DNA, the CDR3 is TGTGCCAGCCAATACCGGGCTAGCGGGACCTACGAGCAGTACTTC.

The chain has TRBV11-2 and TRBJ2-7; D ambiguous. In germline, CDR1 is SGHAT, CDR2 FQNNGV. Trimming removed 2 bases at V and 5 bases at J, with 10 bases between. The CDR3 totals 13 residues. The CDR3 DNA follows: TGTGCCAGCAGCTTAATAGCTCGTAACGAGCAGTACTTC. Translating it yields CASSLIARNEQYF.

The rearrangement joins TRBV7-3 to TRBJ2-2, with no clear D. In germline, CDR1 is SGHTA, CDR2 FQGTGA. The CDR3 has 15 residues. V lost 0 bases, J lost 0 bases, and 5 bases lay in between. CDR3 protein: CASSLTSANTGELFF. The DNA of the CDR3 is TGTGCCAGCAGCTTAACCTCCGCGAACACCGGGGAGCTGTTTTTT.

The chain employs TRBV10-3 and TRBJ2-2, with D possibly TRBD2 on 6 matching bases. The CDR3 extends over 16 amino acids. CDR1 is ENHRY, CDR2 SYGVKD, per germline. V lost 2 bases and J 5 bases, leaving 15 bases between the germline ends. The CDR3 bases are TGTGCCATCAGTGAGGAGCGGGCGGGTGTTACCGGGGAGCTGTTTTTT. Translated: CAISEERAGVTGELFF.

This clone was observed once. The CDR3 DNA follows: TGTGCCAGCAGTTTATCAGAGAATCAGCCCCAGCATTTT. Encoded protein: CASSLSENQPQHF. This chain connects TRBV27 to TRBJ1-5; D call uncertain. Trimming left V 0 bases short and J 4 bases short, with 4 bases between. Per the germline V gene, CDR1 is MNHEY and CDR2 is SMNVEV (reference sequence). The CDR3 loop spans 13 amino acids.

The chain couples TRBV7-9 to TRBJ1-5; 8 bases match TRBD1. V trimming: 1 base; J trimming: 9 bases; junction bases outside the gene matches: 2. The CDR3 runs to 13 residues. The germline V gene has CDR1 SEHNR and CDR2 FQNEAQ (reference sequence). This chain's CDR3 is CASSLVGTGPQHF. CDR3 DNA sequence: TGTGCCAGCAGCTTAGTAGGGACAGGGCCCCAGCATTTT.

In DNA form, the CDR3 reads TGTGCCAGCAGCTTTCGTCCGGGAAGGGGCTCTGGAAACACCATATATTTT. This gives the protein CASSFRPGRGSGNTIYF. J is TRBJ1-3 and V is TRBV5-6; a weak D match, TRBD1 (5 bases). Germline assignment: CDR1 SGHDT and CDR2 YYEEEE. The CDR3 has 17 residues. Between the trimmed V and J ends, which lost 2 bases and 0 bases, there was a span of 15 bases.

The rearrangement uses TRBV28 and TRBJ1-2; weak D call: TRBD1 (6 bases). Per the germline V gene, CDR1 is MDHEN and CDR2 is SYDVKM. The CDR3 runs to 13 residues. The V and J ends lost 10 bases and 3 bases respectively, with 15 bases between them. The CDR3 here is CATTTGPHYGYTF. The CDR3 bases are TGTGCCACTACGACAGGCCCTCACTATGGCTACACCTTC.

The chain employs TRBV29-1 and TRBJ2-1; no clear D. The CDR3 sequence is 14 residues long. Trimming left V 6 bases short and J 0 bases short, with 12 bases between. Germline V gene data show CDR1 as SQVTM and CDR2 as ANQGSEA. In DNA, the CDR3 is TGCAGCGTGGAAACACGGAGCTCCTACAATGAGCAGTTCTTC. Its protein is CSVETRSSYNEQFF.

This chain uses TRBV18 with TRBJ2-7; 7 bases align to TRBD2. Germline V CDR1 and CDR2: KGHSH, LQKENI. V dropped 0 bases and J dropped 1; count of bases not matched to a gene: 9. The CDR3 length is 17 residues. The CDR3 coding sequence is TGTGCCAGCTCACCACCACGAGGGGAGGGTGGGTCCTACGAGCAGTACTTC. This sequence encodes CASSPPRGEGGSYEQYF.

Regarding this clone: One end of the junction is discordant with germline, which a read error may explain. The CDR3 DNA is TGTGCCTGGACAGGCTCACGGAATTCTGCAAACACCATATATTTT. Its translation is CAWTGSRNSANTIYF. V gene TRBV30 combines with J gene TRBJ1-3, with no clear D. The germline V gene has CDR1 GTSNPN and CDR2 SVGIG (reference sequence). The CDR3 spans 15 residues.

This clone appeared once. The V gene is TRBV28, the J gene TRBJ1-3; D is uncertain. The CDR3 is 15 amino acids. Germline values: CDR1 MDHEN, CDR2 SYDVKM. V was cut by 1 base and J by 2 bases, with 9 bases left in between. CDR3 nucleotides: TGTGCCAGCAGTTTATCGTCCGGGCCTGGAAACACCATATATTTT. Translation gives CASSLSSGPGNTIYF.

The J gene is TRBJ1-1, the V gene TRBV30, with D possibly matching TRBD1 (5 bases). The CDR3 has 13 amino acids. Trimming left V 2 bases short and J 1 base short, with 8 bases between. The germline gives CDR1 GTSNPN, CDR2 SVGIG (reference sequence). CDR3 nucleotide sequence: TGTGCCTGGAGTCCCGGACAGAACACTGAAGCTTTCTTT. The encoded protein is CAWSPGQNTEAFF.

The V call is TRBV6-2 or TRBV6-3, the J call TRBJ2-7; D not resolved. V was trimmed by 6 bases and J by 0 bases, leaving 3 bases between them. The CDR3 sequence is 11 residues long. Germline V gives CDR1 MNHEY, CDR2 SVGEGT. The CDR3 DNA sequence: TGTGCCAGCAGCCACTCCTACGAGCAGTACTTC. Its protein is CASSHSYEQYF.

This CDR3 is CASSLGQGPHYEQYF. In nucleotides, the CDR3 is TGTGCCAGCAGCTTGGGACAGGGCCCACACTACGAGCAGTACTTC. This rearrangement joins TRBV7-9 to TRBJ2-7; 9 bases agree with TRBD1. This CDR3 contains 15 residues. Per the germline V gene, CDR1 is SEHNR and CDR2 is FQNEAQ (reference sequence). The ends lost 3 bases at V and 3 bases at J; junction bases unmatched: 6. Filled out from reference TRBV7-9 and TRBJ2-7, the complete variable domain reads DTGVSQNPRHKITKRGQNVTFRCDPISEHNRLYWYRQTLGQGPEFLTYFQNEAQLEKSRLLSDRFSAERPKGSFSTLEIQRTEQGDSAMYLCASSLGQGPHYEQYFGPGTRLTVT.

This chain connects TRBV3-1 (or the pseudogene TRBV3-2) to TRBJ1-2; D is unclear. Trimming took off 3 bases at V and 2 bases at J, with 10 bases between the two ends. Germline V gene data show CDR1 as LGHDT and CDR2 as YNNKEL (reference sequence). There are 14 residues in the CDR3. DNA of the CDR3: TGTGCCAGCAGCCAGTCAAGTAGCAACTATGGCTACACCTTC. Amino acids: CASSQSSSNYGYTF.

The rearrangement uses TRBV5-4 and TRBJ1-1; tentatively, D is TRBD1 (6 bases). Germline V gene sequence: CDR1 SGHNT, CDR2 YYREEE (reference sequence). V lost 0 bases and J 5 bases, leaving 17 bases between the germline ends. This CDR3 region has 16 residues. This CDR3 reads CASSLGTQGWETEAFF. The CDR3, as DNA: TGTGCCAGCAGCTTGGGGACACAGGGATGGGAGACTGAAGCTTTCTTT.

The CDR3 reads CATSDRVPSTEAFF. The CDR3 DNA sequence: TGTGCCACCAGTGATCGGGTGCCGAGCACTGAAGCTTTCTTT. This chain joins TRBV24-1 and TRBJ1-1, with unresolved D. CDR1 and CDR2 (germline): KGHDR, SFDVKD. With 3 bases removed from V and 4 bases from J, the gap between germline ends came to 11 bases. The length of the CDR3 is 14 residues.

The chain links TRBV6-1 to TRBJ1-2; D remains ambiguous. This CDR3 spans 15 amino acids. The germline CDR1 and CDR2 sequences are MNHNS and SASEGT. Deletions cut 0 bases from V and 7 bases from J, with 15 bases between. Written as DNA, the CDR3 is TGTGCCAGCAGTGAAGCGGTAGTAGCTTCGGGTGGCTACACCTTC. This encodes CASSEAVVASGGYTF.

The gene calls are TRBV4-3 and TRBJ2-1; 12 bases line up with TRBD2. The junction had 18 bases not matched to a gene; V was cut back by 0 bases and J by 6 bases. Germline V gene data show CDR1 as LGHNA and CDR2 as YSLEER. The CDR3 sequence is 21 residues long. The CDR3 DNA sequence: TGCGCCAGCAGCCAAGAACTTCCCCGATTCCTAGCGGGAGGGCCGGGCAATGAGCAGTTCTTC. Its translation: CASSQELPRFLAGGPGNEQFF.

This chain connects TRBV9 to TRBJ1-2; D unclear. Trimming stripped 0 bases from V and 6 bases from J, with 9 bases between. The CDR3 covers 13 residues. The V gene's germline CDR1 is SGDLS and CDR2 YYNGEE. CDR3 region: CASSVAWRDGYTF. The CDR3 DNA reads as TGTGCCAGCAGCGTAGCCTGGAGGGATGGCTACACCTTC.

CDR3 bases: TGTGCCAGCAGCCCTTCTGGCGGCACTGAAGCTTTCTTT. Translation gives CASSPSGGTEAFF. The chain is built from TRBV21-1 and TRBJ1-1. TRBV21-1 counts as a pseudogene. The CDR3 has 13 amino acids.

The V call is TRBV2, the J call TRBJ1-2, with D perhaps TRBD1 (6 bases). Germline assignment: CDR1 SNHLY and CDR2 FYNNEI. The CDR3 loop spans 14 amino acids. V was shortened by 5 bases and J by 7 bases, with 17 bases between the two germline ends. The DNA for the CDR3 is TGTGCCAGCAGTTTAGGGGGGACCCCAGCTGGCTACACCTTC. Its translation is CASSLGGTPAGYTF.

The chain couples TRBV4-3 to TRBJ1-3, with a tentative D call TRBD1 (6 bases). The V end lost 4 bases, the J end lost 0 bases, and 10 bases lay between the germline ends. Germline V gene lookup returns CDR1 LGHNA and CDR2 YSLEER. This CDR3 spans 15 amino acids. The CDR3 here is CASSPTGLSGNTIYF. CDR3 DNA sequence: TGCGCCAGCAGCCCGACAGGCCTCTCTGGAAACACCATATATTTT.

This clone was counted a few times. V and J are TRBV25-1 and TRBJ2-7; D remains unclear. Germline CDR1 reads MGHDK; CDR2 reads SYGVNS. Trimming left V 1 base short and J 6 bases short, with 16 bases between. The CDR3 covers 15 residues. The CDR3 sequence is CASSEFTDWVGEQYF. CDR3 coding DNA: TGTGCCAGCAGTGAATTTACTGATTGGGTAGGCGAGCAGTACTTC.

This clone was counted once. CDR3 region: CASSENRISGNTIYF. CDR3 DNA sequence: TGTGCCAGCAGTGAAAACAGGATTTCTGGAAACACCATATATTTT. The V call is TRBV2, the J call TRBJ1-3; D perhaps matches TRBD1 (5 bases). Germline-derived CDR1 and CDR2 are SNHLY and FYNNEI. CDR3 length equals 15 residues. V dropped 2 bases and J dropped 1 base, with 9 bases sitting between them.

This clone occurred once. V usage is TRBV6-2 or TRBV6-3 and J usage is TRBJ2-5; D possibly matches TRBD1 or TRBD2 (5 bases each). CDR1 MNHEY and CDR2 SVGEGT come from the germline V gene. Trimming left V 6 bases short and J 3 bases short, with 11 bases between. The CDR3 loop spans 13 amino acids. DNA of the CDR3: TGTGCCAGCAGCTGGGACGGAGAAGAGACCCAGTACTTC. It codes for CASSWDGEETQYF.

This CDR3 reads CASSVVSRDGTEAFF. CDR3 nucleotide sequence: TGTGCCAGCAGCGTAGTATCCAGGGATGGAACTGAAGCTTTCTTT. This sequence joins TRBV9 and TRBJ1-1, with D possibly being TRBD1 (5 bases). Trimming cost V 0 bases and J 5 bases, with 14 bases left between them. The CDR3 contains 15 residues. Germline loops: CDR1 SGDLS, CDR2 YYNGEE.

The J gene is TRBJ2-2, the V gene TRBV5-6; 7 nucleotides line up with TRBD1. The CDR3 is made up of 14 amino acids. The V and J ends lost 0 bases and 6 bases, in that order; junction bases with no gene match: 2. The germline V gene encodes CDR1 SGHDT and CDR2 YYEEEE. The DNA of the CDR3 is TGTGCCAGCAGCTTGGCGACAGGGCCCGGGGAGCTGTTTTTT. This codes for CASSLATGPGELFF.

The chain employs TRBV14 and TRBJ2-7; 7 nucleotides align to TRBD2. V lost 5 bases and J lost 3; bases outside the gene matches: 4. This CDR3 has 13 residues. CDR1 is SGHDN and CDR2 is FVKESK in the germline V gene. CDR3 coding DNA: TGTGCCAGCAGCTCCCCGGGAGGCTACGAGCAGTACTTC. This codes for CASSSPGGYEQYF.